This TCR beta chain comes out of a study of blood T cell repertoires in COVID-19. In the study overall: Samples taken during acute and convalescent COVID-19 were collected in the United States, Italy and Spain.

Germline CDR1 reads SEHNR; CDR2 reads FQNEAQ (reference sequence). The length of the CDR3 is 12 residues. V lost 3 bases and J lost 11; bases outside the gene matches: 6. Original data processing: Reference gene primer amplification gave nucleated cell count estimates. TCRdb keeps only in-frame clones here, not all; method: immunoSEQ multiplex PCR. The V and J calls and the clone size are those of that table, but D and trimming were determined from the DNA. Here the sample spans under 250,000 clones, less than 85% being singletons. The sample consisted of peripheral blood. The source is a woman in her 70s with active or convalescent COVID-19. This chain connects TRBV7-9 to TRBJ1-1; 7 nucleotides match TRBD1. CDR3 nucleotide sequence: TGTGCCAGCAGCTTCGATGACAGGGTGGCTTTCTTT. It yields the protein CASSFDDRVAFF.